The source of this T cell receptor (beta chain) is a study of T-cell reconstitution after alpha-beta-depleted transplantation in children. It was with unique molecular identifiers that the TCRbeta library was prepared. TCRdb called the PCR reads again in MiXCR, with one record for every CDR3 protein. The data contain about 830,000 distinct CDR3 sequences, around 17% of them seen just once; the ten biggest clones take up around 5.3%. Regarding this clonotype: Its matching antigen is unknown.

General observations from the study: The study reportedly traced alpha-beta T cells about two months after transplant to several hundred expanded graft clones.

V dropped 7 bases and J dropped 0; count of bases not matched to a gene: 4. There are 14 residues in the CDR3. The chain has TRBV12-3 or TRBV12-4 and TRBJ1-2, with 8 bases that match TRBD1. The sequence derives from a male patient between 5 and 17 years old who had a stem cell transplant for acute lymphoblastic leukemia, so the T cells may come from the graft donor. This specimen was PBMCs, mostly from graft donor cells, taken 360 days after TCRalphabeta/CD19-depleted stem cell transplant. The CDR3 DNA reads as TGTGCCAGCAAGACACAGGGGGCTAACTATGGCTACACCTTC. Translated: CASKTQGANYGYTF.